The 20 T cell receptor beta chains below come from one sample, sequenced in a study of identical twins. In TCRdb, the 5' RACE reads were re-called with MiXCR into one record per CDR3 protein. Found here are about 340,000 distinct CDR3 sequences, 9% to 10% of them singletons; the top ten hold 8% to 10%. The sample comprised naive T cells sorted from blood. The origin of the receptors is a woman in her 50s in good health.

This chain joins TRBV19 and TRBJ1-1; a possible D gene is TRBD1 (5 bases). The ends were cut back, 7 bases at V and 1 base at J, with 10 bases in the middle. In germline, CDR1 is LNHDA, CDR2 SQIVND (reference sequence). The CDR3 consists of 13 residues. The CDR3 DNA follows: TGTGCCAGTATTACAGGAGCGAACACTGAAGCTTTCTTT. It is translated as CASITGANTEAFF. Filled out from reference TRBV19 and TRBJ1-1, the complete variable domain reads DGGITQSPKYLFRKEGQNVTLSCEQNLNHDAMYWYRQDPGQGLRLIYYSQIVNDFQKGDIAEGYSVSREKKESFPLTVTSAQKNPTAFYLCASITGANTEAFFGQGTRLTVV.

V gene TRBV20-1 combines with J gene TRBJ1-5, with unresolved D. Germline values: CDR1 DFQATT, CDR2 SNEGSKA (reference sequence). The CDR3 has 14 residues. Deletions cut 1 base from V and 4 bases from J, with 11 bases between. In nucleotides, the CDR3 is TGCAGTGCTAGAGTAGTAAGTGGGAATCAGCCCCAGCATTTT. Its translation: CSARVVSGNQPQHF.

The rearrangement uses TRBV6-1 and TRBJ2-2; 8 nucleotides agree with TRBD2. V trimming: 5 bases; J trimming: 3 bases; junction bases outside the gene matches: 5. This CDR3 comprises 15 residues. Per the germline V gene, CDR1 is MNHNS and CDR2 is SASEGT. CDR3 coding DNA: TGTGCCAGCAGTTACTCGGGAGGGGACACCGGGGAGCTGTTTTTT. Its protein product is CASSYSGGDTGELFF.

CDR3 DNA sequence: TGTGCCAGCAGCCAACCGAGACTAGCGGTCAATGAGCAGTTCTTC. It is translated as CASSQPRLAVNEQFF. The chain links TRBV6-6 to TRBJ2-1; 9 bases agree with TRBD2. The trim removed 6 bases at V and 6 bases at J, leaving 9 bases unmatched. Germline CDR1 reads MNHNY; CDR2 reads SVGAGI (reference sequence). The CDR3 length is 15 residues.

This clonotype has more than one count but fewer than ten. A much larger clone is a single base away; this may be a read error. The chain has TRBV27 and TRBJ2-3; D not resolved. Germline CDR1 MNHEY, CDR2 SMNVEV (reference sequence). Trimming left V 5 bases short and J 2 bases short, with 5 bases between. CDR3 size: 12 residues. For the CDR3, the DNA is TGTGCCAGCAGTCGCCTCACAGATACGCAGTATTTT. The encoded protein is CASSRLTDTQYF.

This chain connects TRBV20-1 to TRBJ2-7, with 7 nucleotides matching TRBD1. Germline CDR1 is DFQATT and CDR2 is SNEGSKA (reference sequence). Unmatched junction bases numbered 5, after V lost 3 bases and J lost 0 bases. The CDR3 runs 14 residues. The CDR3 loop reads CSASIRDSSYEQYV. CDR3 DNA sequence: TGCAGTGCTAGTATCCGGGACAGCTCCTACGAGCAGTACGTC.

V usage is TRBV5-1 and J usage is TRBJ2-7; 15 nucleotides agree with TRBD2. The ends lost 0 bases at V and 2 bases at J; junction bases unmatched: 0. The CDR3 has 16 amino acids. The germline gives CDR1 SGHRS, CDR2 YFSETQ. The CDR3 reads CASSLGTSGRAYEQYF. The CDR3 nucleotides are TGCGCCAGCAGCTTGGGGACTAGCGGGAGGGCCTACGAGCAGTACTTC.

This clonotype was counted many times. The V call is TRBV12-3 or TRBV12-4, the J call TRBJ2-1; 11 bases match TRBD2. V lost 2 bases to trimming and J lost 8 bases; unmatched junction nucleotides: 5. This CDR3 is 15 amino acids long. CDR3 sequence reads: CASSLILAGEDEQFF. The CDR3 DNA reads TGTGCCAGCAGTTTAATACTAGCGGGAGAGGATGAGCAGTTCTTC.

V usage is TRBV7-8 and J usage is TRBJ2-1; D is unresolved. The V end was cut by 0 bases, the J end by 8 bases, with 17 bases between. Germline V gene lookup returns CDR1 SGHVS and CDR2 FQNEAQ. The CDR3 loop spans 16 amino acids. The CDR3 sequence: CASSLARYPYSHEQFF. The CDR3 bases are TGTGCCAGCAGCTTAGCTCGGTACCCGTATAGCCATGAGCAGTTCTTC. The complete variable domain, with remaining parts taken from reference TRBV7-8 and TRBJ2-1, reads GAGVSQSPRYKVAKRGQDVALRCDPISGHVSLFWYQQALGQGPEFLTYFQNEAQLDKSGLPSDRFFAERPEGSVSTLKIQRTQQEDSAVYLCASSLARYPYSHEQFFGPGTRLTVL.

The chain employs TRBV4-1 and TRBJ2-5; a weak D match, TRBD1 (5 bases). The CDR3 loop spans 20 amino acids. CDR1 is MGHRA and CDR2 is YSYEKL in the germline V gene. Between the trimmed V and J ends, which lost 1 base and 8 bases, there was a span of 32 bases. CDR3 protein: CASSQVRTTGNKESWRTQYF. The DNA of the CDR3 is TGCGCCAGCAGCCAAGTCCGAACTACAGGAAATAAAGAGTCTTGGCGAACCCAGTACTTC.

This clonotype was found a few times. The chain is built from TRBV29-1 and TRBJ1-1; 9 nucleotides match TRBD1. The CDR3 runs 13 residues. In germline, CDR1 is SQVTM, CDR2 ANQGSEA. V was clipped by 3 bases and J by 5 bases; unmatched bases: 4. CDR3 in DNA: TGCAGCGTTGACGCGACAGGGGGGACTGAAGCTTTCTTT. Translating it yields CSVDATGGTEAFF.

The CDR3 spells CASSLKGGRVYNEQFF. Written as DNA, the CDR3 is TGTGCCAGCAGCCTAAAGGGCGGGAGGGTATACAATGAGCAGTTCTTC. The rearrangement uses TRBV7-9 and TRBJ2-1, with 9 bases lining up with TRBD2. CDR3 length equals 16 residues. Germline V gene lookup returns CDR1 SEHNR and CDR2 FQNEAQ (reference sequence). V shed 5 bases, J shed 4 bases, and the junction held 9 bases outside the gene matches.

This clonotype was detected many times. V is TRBV10-2 and J is TRBJ1-1; a weak D match, TRBD1 (5 bases). With 6 bases removed from V and 3 bases from J, the gap between germline ends came to 8 bases. The length of the CDR3 is 12 residues. Germline CDR1 and CDR2: WSHSY and SAAADI. CDR3 sequence reads: CASRPGHTEAFF. The CDR3 DNA follows: TGCGCCAGCAGACCAGGGCACACTGAAGCTTTCTTT.

This clonotype was recorded at least ten times. J is TRBJ2-1 and V is TRBV4-1, with a tentative D call TRBD2 (5 bases). The V end was cut by 0 bases, the J end by 6 bases, with 15 bases between. CDR3 length: 16 amino acids. Germline V gives CDR1 MGHRA, CDR2 YSYEKL. CDR3 nucleotide sequence: TGCGCCAGCAGCCAAGATCCCGTGGGAGTGTTCAATGAGCAGTTCTTC. It translates to CASSQDPVGVFNEQFF.

The chain combines TRBV4-1 with TRBJ2-1; possibly TRBD2 for D (7 bases). The V end was cut by 10 bases, the J end by 6 bases, with 19 bases between. In germline, CDR1 is MGHRA, CDR2 YSYEKL. The CDR3 spans 14 residues. This chain's CDR3 is CAIRKIGGANEQFF. CDR3 nucleotides: TGCGCCATTCGGAAAATAGGGGGGGCCAATGAGCAGTTCTTC.

This chain uses TRBV5-1 with TRBJ2-5; no reliable D call. Germline assignment: CDR1 SGHRS and CDR2 YFSETQ. The CDR3 is made up of 16 amino acids. V dropped 1 base and J dropped 1 base, with 14 bases sitting between them. The CDR3 DNA sequence: TGCGCCAGCAGCTTGAGCTTACAGCCCCCCCAAGAGACCCAGTACTTC. Its translation: CASSLSLQPPQETQYF.

This clonotype has a count of ten or more. V gene TRBV11-2 combines with J gene TRBJ2-1, with TRBD2 identical over 7 bases. Germline CDR1 SGHAT, CDR2 FQNNGV. V gave up 0 bases and J gave up 4 bases; unmatched junction bases: 3. The CDR3 loop spans 15 amino acids. CDR3 loop: CASSLELAKYNEQFF. The CDR3 DNA follows: TGTGCCAGCAGCTTAGAACTAGCGAAATACAATGAGCAGTTCTTC.

This clonotype was recorded at least ten times. The chain is built from TRBV27 and TRBJ1-3; a weak D match, TRBD1 (5 bases). Trimming took 6 bases from V and 2 from J, leaving 14 bases between them. CDR1 MNHEY and CDR2 SMNVEV come from the germline V gene (reference sequence). This CDR3 spans 15 amino acids. CDR3 protein: CASSASWGTGNTIYF. DNA for the CDR3: TGTGCCAGCAGCGCCTCGTGGGGGACTGGAAACACCATATATTTT.

V and J are TRBV12-3 or TRBV12-4 and TRBJ2-1, with 12 bases fitting TRBD2. The CDR3 runs to 15 residues. V was pared by 5 bases and J by 9 bases, with 8 bases of the junction left unmatched. The CDR3: CASSPLAGGPVEQFF. The CDR3, as DNA: TGTGCCAGCAGTCCTCTAGCGGGAGGGCCAGTTGAGCAGTTCTTC.

The sample holds a few counts of this clonotype. V gene TRBV4-1 combines with J gene TRBJ2-3; D gene unclear. Looked up from germline, CDR1 is MGHRA and CDR2 is YSYEKL. The CDR3 runs to 16 residues. V lost 0 bases, J lost 6 bases, and 16 bases lay in between. The CDR3 DNA is TGCGCCAGCAGCCAAGATTTCAACACCCGGGTGGATACGCAGTATTTT. It yields the protein CASSQDFNTRVDTQYF.